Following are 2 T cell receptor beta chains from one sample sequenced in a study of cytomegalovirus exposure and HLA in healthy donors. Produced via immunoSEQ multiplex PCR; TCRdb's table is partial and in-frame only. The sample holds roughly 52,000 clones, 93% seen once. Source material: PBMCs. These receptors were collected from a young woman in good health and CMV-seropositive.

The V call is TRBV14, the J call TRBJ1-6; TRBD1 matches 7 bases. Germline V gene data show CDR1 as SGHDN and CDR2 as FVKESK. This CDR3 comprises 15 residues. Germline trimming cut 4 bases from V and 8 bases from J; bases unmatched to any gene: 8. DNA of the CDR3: TGTGCCAGCAGCCTTGTACAGGGGCGGGATTCACCCCTCCACTTT. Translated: CASSLVQGRDSPLHF. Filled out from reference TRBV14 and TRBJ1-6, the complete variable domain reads EAGVTQFPSHSVIEKGQTVTLRCDPISGHDNLYWYRRVMGKEIKFLLHFVKESKQDESGMPNNRFLAERTGGTYSTLKVQPAELEDSGVYFCASSLVQGRDSPLHFGNGTRLTVT.

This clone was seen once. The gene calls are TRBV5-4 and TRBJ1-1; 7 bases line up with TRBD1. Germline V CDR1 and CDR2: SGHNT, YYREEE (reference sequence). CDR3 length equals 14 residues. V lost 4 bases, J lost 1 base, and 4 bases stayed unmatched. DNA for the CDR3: TGTGCCAGCAGCCAGGGACAGAAGAACACTGAAGCTTTCTTT. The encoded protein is CASSQGQKNTEAFF.